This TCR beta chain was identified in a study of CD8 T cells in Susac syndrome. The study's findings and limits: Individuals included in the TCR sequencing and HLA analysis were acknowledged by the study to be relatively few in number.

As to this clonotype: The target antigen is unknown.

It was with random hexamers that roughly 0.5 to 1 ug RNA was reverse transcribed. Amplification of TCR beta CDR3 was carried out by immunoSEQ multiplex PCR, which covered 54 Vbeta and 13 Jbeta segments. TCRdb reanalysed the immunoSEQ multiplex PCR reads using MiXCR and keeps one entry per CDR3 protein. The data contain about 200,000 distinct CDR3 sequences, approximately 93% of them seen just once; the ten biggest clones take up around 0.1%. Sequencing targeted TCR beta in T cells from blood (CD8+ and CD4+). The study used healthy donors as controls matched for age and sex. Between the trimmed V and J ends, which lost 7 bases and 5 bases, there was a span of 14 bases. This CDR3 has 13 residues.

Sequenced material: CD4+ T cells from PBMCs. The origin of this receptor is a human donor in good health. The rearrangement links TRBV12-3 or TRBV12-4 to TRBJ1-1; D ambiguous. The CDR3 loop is CASTTSPGTEAFF. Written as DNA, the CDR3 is TGTGCCAGCACCACTAGCCCGGGGACTGAAGCTTTCTTT.